Each of the 2 T cell receptor beta chains below was sequenced from the same sample in a study of OX40 agonist ivuxolimab in advanced cancers. Generated by immunoSEQ multiplex PCR, the TCRdb table keeps only in-frame clones and is missing some. The repertoire consists of over 40,000 clones, with less than 90% occurring once and the leading ten covering 4.6%. The source material was CD4+ or CD8+ T cells sorted from blood, sampled in a trial of the OX40 agonist ivuxolimab. The receptors were sampled from an adult with an advanced solid tumor such as melanoma, head and neck, liver or kidney cancer.

This chain links TRBV30 with TRBJ2-3; D possibly uses TRBD1 or TRBD2 (5 bases each). CDR3 length: 14 residues. Looked up from germline, CDR1 is GTSNPN and CDR2 is SVGIG (reference sequence). Trimming stripped 0 bases from V and 5 bases from J, with 12 bases between. In DNA, the CDR3 is TGTGCCTGGAGTGTGGGGCAGGCGGGAGATACGCAGTATTTT. Protein: CAWSVGQAGDTQYF.

This sequence joins TRBV7-2 and TRBJ2-6, with D possibly TRBD2 on 6 matching bases. The CDR3 is 15 amino acids. Trimming shortened V by 1 base and J by 2 bases, and 6 bases separated the two germline ends. Germline CDR1 and CDR2: SGHTA and FQGNSA. This CDR3 is CASSLGGAGANVLTF. CDR3 in DNA: TGTGCCAGCAGCTTAGGGGGGGCTGGGGCCAACGTCCTGACTTTC.